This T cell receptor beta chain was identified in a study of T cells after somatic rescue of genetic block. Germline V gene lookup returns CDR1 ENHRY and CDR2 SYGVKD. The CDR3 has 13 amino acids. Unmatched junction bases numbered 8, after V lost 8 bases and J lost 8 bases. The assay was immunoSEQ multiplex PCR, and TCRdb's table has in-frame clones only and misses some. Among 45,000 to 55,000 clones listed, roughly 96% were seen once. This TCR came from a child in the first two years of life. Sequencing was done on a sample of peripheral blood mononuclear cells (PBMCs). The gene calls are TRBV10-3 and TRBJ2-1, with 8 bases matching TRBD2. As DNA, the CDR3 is TGTGCCATCTCATCGAGCGGGAGAGATGAGCAGTTCTTC. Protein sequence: CAISSSGRDEQFF.